The rows below give T cell receptor beta chains drawn from one sample of a study of T cells in Graves' hyperthyroidism and ophthalmopathy. Each CDR3 protein gets one entry after TCRdb re-called the multiplex PCR reads with MiXCR. The sample holds 600,000 or so distinct CDR3 sequences, under 60% seen once. Sequencing used peripheral blood or thyroid tissue (not recorded which). Receptors originate from a woman aged 18 to 35 with Graves' hyperthyroidism. CDR3s include the opening cysteine and the closing phenylalanine or tryptophan. The D gene is left open where the match is weak. Some rows mark clone size as missing; the rest say once, few, many or name a class of expanded clone.

TRBD1 | - | TRBJ1-1 | TRBV20-1 | CSARVDRVNTEAFF | TGCAGTGCTAGAGTCGACAGGGTGAACACTGAAGCTTTCTTT
- | many | TRBJ1-4 | TRBV6-6 | CASSGQGYEKLFF | TGTGCCAGCAGTGGCCAGGGTTACGAAAAACTGTTTTTT
- | few | TRBJ1-1 | TRBV4-2 | CASSQDGQRTEAFF | TGTGCCAGCAGCCAAGATGGCCAGCGCACTGAAGCTTTCTTT
- | - | TRBJ1-4 | TRBV6-9 | CASSYLGGLTTNEKLFF | TGTGCCAGCAGTTATTTGGGGGGGTTGACAACTAATGAAAAACTGTTTTTT
TRBD1 | few | TRBJ1-5 | TRBV6-1 | CARGQGSNQPQHF | TGTGCCAGGGGACAGGGGAGCAATCAGCCCCAGCATTTT
TRBD1 | - | TRBJ1-4 | TRBV7-2 | CASRRPGTGSELFF | TGTGCCAGCAGACGTCCCGGGACAGGGAGTGAACTGTTTTTT
- | - | TRBJ1-1 | TRBV20-1 | CSARDPQGPNTEAFF | TGCAGTGCTAGAGATCCCCAGGGGCCGAACACTGAAGCTTTCTTT
- | - | TRBJ2-6 | TRBV29-1 | CSVASGSSGANVLTF | TGCAGCGTTGCCTCAGGGTCCTCTGGGGCCAACGTCCTGACTTTC
TRBD1 | - | TRBJ2-5 | TRBV7-3 | CASSLAPGQWETQYF | TGTGCCAGCAGCTTAGCCCCGGGACAGTGGGAGACCCAGTACTTC
- | - | TRBJ2-7 | TRBV7-9 | CASSWAGSYEQYF | TGTGCCAGCAGTTGGGCAGGCTCCTACGAGCAGTACTTC
- | - | TRBJ1-5 | TRBV20-1 | CSARAGQDNQPQHF | TGCAGTGCTAGAGCTGGGCAAGACAATCAGCCCCAGCATTTT
TRBD1 | - | TRBJ2-7 | TRBV11-3 | CASSPRTGAGDEQYF | TGTGCCAGCAGCCCGCGGACAGGGGCTGGGGACGAGCAGTACTTC
- | - | TRBJ1-3 | TRBV29-1 | CSVVSTDGGNTIYF | TGCAGCGTTGTTAGTACGGACGGGGGAAACACCATATATTTT
TRBD1 | many | TRBJ2-5 | TRBV7-2 | CASSDRAPGETQYF | TGTGCCAGCAGCGACAGGGCGCCAGGAGAGACCCAGTACTTC
- | - | TRBJ1-2 | TRBV29-1 | CSVVPGIGDYGYTF | TGCAGCGTGGTCCCTGGGATAGGGGACTATGGCTACACCTTC
- | - | TRBJ1-1 | TRBV2 | CASTMDRSMNTEAFF | TGTGCCAGCACTATGGACCGGTCGATGAACACTGAAGCTTTCTTT
- | many | TRBJ2-7 | TRBV7-9 | CASSLELHRVQYF | TGTGCCAGCAGCTTAGAACTGCACAGAGTGCAGTACTTC
- | few | TRBJ2-7 | TRBV20-1 | CRDDLSRYEQYF | TGCAGGGATGACTTGAGCCGCTACGAGCAGTACTTC
TRBD2 | few | TRBJ2-5 | TRBV20-1 | CSAYQTSGVGETQYF | TGCAGTGCCTACCAGACTAGCGGAGTTGGAGAGACCCAGTACTTC
TRBD1 | - | TRBJ2-2 | TRBV19 | CASSLTGGGTGELFF | TGTGCCAGTAGTCTAACAGGGGGTGGGACCGGGGAGCTGTTTTTT
- | - | TRBJ1-5 | TRBV15 | CATATWAPFLHF | TGTGCCACCGCCACTTGGGCCCCTTTCCTGCATTTT
TRBD1 | - | TRBJ1-1 | TRBV6-1 | CAAQGGTEAFF | TGTGCCGCACAGGGGGGCACTGAAGCTTTCTTT
- | many | TRBJ1-1 | TRBV2 | CASNSGDLNTEAFF | TGTGCCAGCAATTCAGGTGACCTGAACACTGAAGCTTTCTTT
- | - | TRBJ1-2 | TRBV7-8 | CAWSLEGYGYTF | TGTGCCTGGAGCCTCGAGGGGTATGGCTACACCTTC
- | - | TRBJ2-2 | TRBV2 | CASSGLQSKRELFF | TGTGCCAGCAGTGGACTCCAATCAAAACGGGAGCTGTTTTTT
- | - | TRBJ2-7 | TRBV10-3 | CASSYSRLANYEQYF | TGTGCCAGCAGTTACTCGCGTCTAGCGAACTACGAGCAGTACTTC
TRBD2 | many | TRBJ2-5 | TRBV9 | CASSALAGVGETQYF | TGTGCCAGCAGCGCCCTAGCGGGAGTTGGTGAGACCCAGTACTTC
TRBD2 | - | TRBJ2-7 | TRBV10-3 | CAISGTSGKTYEQYF | TGTGCCATCTCCGGGACTAGCGGGAAAACCTACGAGCAGTACTTC
- | few | TRBJ1-5 | TRBV7-9 | CASSSWSNGVNQPQHF | TGTGCCAGCAGCTCATGGAGTAACGGGGTCAATCAGCCCCAGCATTTT
- | many | TRBJ1-5 | TRBV19 | CASSMVKEQPQHF | TGTGCCAGTAGTATGGTAAAAGAGCAGCCCCAGCATTTT
TRBD2 | few | TRBJ2-2 | TRBV7-3 | CASSRPGSGRWNTGELFF | TGTGCCAGCAGCCGCCCCGGCAGCGGGAGATGGAACACCGGGGAGCTGTTTTTT
TRBD1 | few | TRBJ1-5 | TRBV4-3 | CASSQDRVDNQPQHF | TGCGCCAGCAGCCAGGACAGGGTGGACAATCAGCCCCAGCATTTT
- | few | TRBJ2-7 | TRBV10-3 | CASSSGWLSYEQYF | TGTGCCAGCAGCTCGGGGTGGCTCTCCTACGAGCAGTACTTC
- | - | TRBJ2-7 | TRBV10-3 | CASSYKGLYEQYF | TGTGCCAGCAGTTACAAGGGGCTCTACGAGCAGTACTTC
- | - | TRBJ1-4 | TRBV7-2 | CASSRGLTNLLEETNEKLFF | TGTGCCAGCAGCCGCGGTTTGACCAACTTACTCGAGGAGACTAATGAAAAACTGTTTTTT